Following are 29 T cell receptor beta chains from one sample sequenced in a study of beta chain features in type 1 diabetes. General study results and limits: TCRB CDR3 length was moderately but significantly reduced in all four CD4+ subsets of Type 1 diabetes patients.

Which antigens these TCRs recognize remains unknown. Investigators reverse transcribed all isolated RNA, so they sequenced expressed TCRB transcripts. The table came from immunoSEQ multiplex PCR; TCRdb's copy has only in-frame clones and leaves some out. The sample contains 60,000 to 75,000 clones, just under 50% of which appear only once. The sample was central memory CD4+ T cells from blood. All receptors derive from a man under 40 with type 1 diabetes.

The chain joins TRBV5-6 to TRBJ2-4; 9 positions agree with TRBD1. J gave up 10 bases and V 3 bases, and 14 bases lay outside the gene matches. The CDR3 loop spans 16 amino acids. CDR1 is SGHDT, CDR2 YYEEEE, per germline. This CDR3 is CASSYGQGNTGGIQYF. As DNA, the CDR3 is TGTGCCAGCAGCTACGGACAGGGGAACACCGGAGGGATTCAGTACTTC. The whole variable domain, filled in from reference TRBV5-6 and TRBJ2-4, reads DAGVTQSPTHLIKTRGQQVTLRCSPKSGHDTVSWYQQALGQGPQFIFQYYEEEERQRGNFPDRFSGHQFPNYSSELNVNALLLGDSALYLCASSYGQGNTGGIQYFGAGTRLSVL.

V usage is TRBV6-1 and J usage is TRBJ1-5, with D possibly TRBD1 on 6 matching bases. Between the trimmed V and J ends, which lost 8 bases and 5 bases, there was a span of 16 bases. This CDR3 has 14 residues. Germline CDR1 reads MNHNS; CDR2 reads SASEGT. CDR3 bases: TGTGCCAGCGCTACAGGGAAATTGGATCAGCCCCAGCATTTT. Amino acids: CASATGKLDQPQHF.

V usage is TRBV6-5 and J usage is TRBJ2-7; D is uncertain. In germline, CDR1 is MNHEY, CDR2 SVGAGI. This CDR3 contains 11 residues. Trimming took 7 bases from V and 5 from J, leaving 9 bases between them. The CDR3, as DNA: TGTGCCAGCACCGACTTGAACGAGCAGTACTTC. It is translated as CASTDLNEQYF.

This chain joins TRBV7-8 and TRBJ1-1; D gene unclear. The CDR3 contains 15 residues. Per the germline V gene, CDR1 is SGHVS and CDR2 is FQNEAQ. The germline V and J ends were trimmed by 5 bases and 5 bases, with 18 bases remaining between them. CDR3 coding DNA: TGTGCCAGCAGCCGTGAAGGGCTGGGAGGTACTGAAGCTTTCTTT. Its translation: CASSREGLGGTEAFF.

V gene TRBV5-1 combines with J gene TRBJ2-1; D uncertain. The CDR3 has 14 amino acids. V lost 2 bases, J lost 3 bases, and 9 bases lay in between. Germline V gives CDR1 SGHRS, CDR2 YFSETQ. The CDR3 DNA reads TGCGCCAGCAGCTTTGGCGGAGACTACAATGAGCAGTTCTTC. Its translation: CASSFGGDYNEQFF.

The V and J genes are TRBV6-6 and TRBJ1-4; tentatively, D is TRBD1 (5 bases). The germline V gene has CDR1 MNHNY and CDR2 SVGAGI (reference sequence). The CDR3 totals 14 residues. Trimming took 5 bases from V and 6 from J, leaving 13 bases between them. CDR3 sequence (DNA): TGTGCCAGCAGTACGGGCCAAGGGGATGAAAAACTGTTTTTT. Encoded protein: CASSTGQGDEKLFF.

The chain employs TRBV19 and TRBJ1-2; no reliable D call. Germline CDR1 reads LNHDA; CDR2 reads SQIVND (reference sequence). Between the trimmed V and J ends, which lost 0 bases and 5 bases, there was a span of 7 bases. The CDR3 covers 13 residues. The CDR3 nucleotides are TGTGCCAGTAGTATAGACCCAGAATATGGCTACACCTTC. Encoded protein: CASSIDPEYGYTF.

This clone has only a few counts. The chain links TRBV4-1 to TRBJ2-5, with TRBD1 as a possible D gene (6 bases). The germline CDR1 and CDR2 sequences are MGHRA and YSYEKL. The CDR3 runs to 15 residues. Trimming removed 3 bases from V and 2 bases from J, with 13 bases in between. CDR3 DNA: TGCGCCAGCAGCCAGATTAACAGGGAACAAGAGACCCAGTACTTC. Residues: CASSQINREQETQYF.

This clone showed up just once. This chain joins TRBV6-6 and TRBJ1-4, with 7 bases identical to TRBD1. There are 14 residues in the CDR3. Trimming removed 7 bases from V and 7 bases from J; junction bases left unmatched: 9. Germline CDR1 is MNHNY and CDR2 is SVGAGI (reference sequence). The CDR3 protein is CASILGGDSEKLFF. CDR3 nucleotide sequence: TGTGCCAGCATACTAGGAGGGGACAGTGAAAAACTGTTTTTT.

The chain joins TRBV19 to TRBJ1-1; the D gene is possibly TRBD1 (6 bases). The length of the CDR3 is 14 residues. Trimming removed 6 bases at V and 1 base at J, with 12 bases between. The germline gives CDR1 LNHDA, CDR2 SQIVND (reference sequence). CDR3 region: CASSENRENTEAFF. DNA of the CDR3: TGTGCCAGTAGCGAGAACAGGGAGAACACTGAAGCTTTCTTT.

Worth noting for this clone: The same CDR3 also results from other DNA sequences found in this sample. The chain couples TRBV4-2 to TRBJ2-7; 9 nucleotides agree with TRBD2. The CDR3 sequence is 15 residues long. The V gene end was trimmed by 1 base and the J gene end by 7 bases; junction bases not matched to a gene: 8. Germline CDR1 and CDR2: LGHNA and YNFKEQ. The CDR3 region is CASSQVGGGAGEQYF. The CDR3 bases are TGTGCCAGCAGCCAAGTGGGCGGGGGGGCAGGGGAGCAGTACTTC.

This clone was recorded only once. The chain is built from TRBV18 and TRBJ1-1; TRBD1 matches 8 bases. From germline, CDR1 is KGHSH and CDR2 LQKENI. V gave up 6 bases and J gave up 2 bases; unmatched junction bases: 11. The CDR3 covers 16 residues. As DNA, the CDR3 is TGTGCCAGCTCCCTCACCGGACAGGGAGAAAACACTGAAGCTTTCTTT. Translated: CASSLTGQGENTEAFF. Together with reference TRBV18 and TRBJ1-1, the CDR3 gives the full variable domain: NAGVMQNPRHLVRRRGQEARLRCSPMKGHSHVYWYRQLPEEGLKFMVYLQKENIIDESGMPKERFSAEFPKEGPSILRIQQVVRGDSAAYFCASSLTGQGENTEAFFGQGTRLTVV.

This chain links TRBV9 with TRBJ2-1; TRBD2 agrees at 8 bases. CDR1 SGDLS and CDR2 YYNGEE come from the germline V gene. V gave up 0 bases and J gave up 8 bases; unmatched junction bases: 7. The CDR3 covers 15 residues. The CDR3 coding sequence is TGTGCCAGCAGCGTAGAAGACGGGAGGGCAGATGAGCAGTTCTTC. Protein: CASSVEDGRADEQFF.

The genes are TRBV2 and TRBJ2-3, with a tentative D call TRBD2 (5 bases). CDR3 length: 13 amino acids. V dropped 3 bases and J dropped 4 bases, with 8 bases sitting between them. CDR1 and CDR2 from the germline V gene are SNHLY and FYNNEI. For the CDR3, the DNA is TGTGCCAGCAGTGATGGCGGGCCAGATACGCAGTATTTT. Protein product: CASSDGGPDTQYF.

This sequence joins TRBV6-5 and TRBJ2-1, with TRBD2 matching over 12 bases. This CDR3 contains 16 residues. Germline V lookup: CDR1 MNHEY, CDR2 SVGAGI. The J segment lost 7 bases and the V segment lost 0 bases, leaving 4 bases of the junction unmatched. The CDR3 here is CASSYSSSGRGNEQFF. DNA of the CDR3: TGTGCCAGCAGTTACTCGTCTAGCGGGAGGGGAAATGAGCAGTTCTTC.

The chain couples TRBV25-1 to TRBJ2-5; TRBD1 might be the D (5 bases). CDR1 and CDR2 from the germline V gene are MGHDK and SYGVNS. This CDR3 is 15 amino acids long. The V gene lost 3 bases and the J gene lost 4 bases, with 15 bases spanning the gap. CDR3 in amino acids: CASSEWISRGETQYF. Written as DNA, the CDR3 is TGTGCCAGCAGTGAGTGGATATCTAGGGGAGAGACCCAGTACTTC.

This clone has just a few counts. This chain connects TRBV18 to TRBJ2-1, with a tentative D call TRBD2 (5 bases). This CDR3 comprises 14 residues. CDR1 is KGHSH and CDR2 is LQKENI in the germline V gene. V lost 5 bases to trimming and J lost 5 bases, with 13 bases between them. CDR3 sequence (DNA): TGTGCCAGCTCATTTCGGACTCAAAACAATGAGCAGTTCTTC. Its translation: CASSFRTQNNEQFF.

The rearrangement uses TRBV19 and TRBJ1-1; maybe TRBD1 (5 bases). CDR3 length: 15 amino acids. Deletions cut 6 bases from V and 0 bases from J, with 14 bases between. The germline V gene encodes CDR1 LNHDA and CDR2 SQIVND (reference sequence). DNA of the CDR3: TGTGCCAGTAGACCGCTGGGGGGTGTGAACACTGAAGCTTTCTTT. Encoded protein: CASRPLGGVNTEAFF.

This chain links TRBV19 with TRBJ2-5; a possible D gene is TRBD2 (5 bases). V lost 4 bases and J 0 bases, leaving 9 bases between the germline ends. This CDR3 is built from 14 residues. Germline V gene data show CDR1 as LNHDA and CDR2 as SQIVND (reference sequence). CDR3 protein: CASSTPGNQETQYF. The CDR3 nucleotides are TGTGCCAGTAGTACCCCCGGGAACCAAGAGACCCAGTACTTC.

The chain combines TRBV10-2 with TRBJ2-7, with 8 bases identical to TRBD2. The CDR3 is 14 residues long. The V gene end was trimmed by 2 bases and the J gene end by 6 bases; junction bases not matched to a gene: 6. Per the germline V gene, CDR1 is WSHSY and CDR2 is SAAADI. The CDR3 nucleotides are TGCGCCAGCAGTGAGGTAGCGGGAAGGGGCGAGCAGTACTTC. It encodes CASSEVAGRGEQYF.

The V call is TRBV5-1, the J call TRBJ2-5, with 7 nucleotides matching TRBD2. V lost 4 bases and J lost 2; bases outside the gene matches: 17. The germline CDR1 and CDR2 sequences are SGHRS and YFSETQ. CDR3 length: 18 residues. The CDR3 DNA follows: TGCGCCAGCAGCCATTGGCCAGGGCCCCAGCGGGGACAAGAGACCCAGTACTTC. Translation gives CASSHWPGPQRGQETQYF.

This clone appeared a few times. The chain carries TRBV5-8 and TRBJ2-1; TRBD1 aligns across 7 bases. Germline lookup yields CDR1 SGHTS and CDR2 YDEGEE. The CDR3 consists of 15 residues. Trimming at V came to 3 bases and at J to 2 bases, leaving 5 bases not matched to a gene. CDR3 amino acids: CASSSTGAPYNEQFF. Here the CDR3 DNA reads TGTGCCAGCAGCTCCACAGGGGCCCCCTACAATGAGCAGTTCTTC. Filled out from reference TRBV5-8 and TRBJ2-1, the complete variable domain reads EAGVTQSPTHLIKTRGQQATLRCSPISGHTSVYWYQQALGLGLQFLLWYDEGEERNRGNFPPRFSGRQFPNYSSELNVNALELEDSALYLCASSSTGAPYNEQFFGPGTRLTVL.

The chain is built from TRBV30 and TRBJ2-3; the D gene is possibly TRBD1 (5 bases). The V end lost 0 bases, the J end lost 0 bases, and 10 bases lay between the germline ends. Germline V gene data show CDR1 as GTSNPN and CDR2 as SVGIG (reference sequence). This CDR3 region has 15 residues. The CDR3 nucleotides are TGTGCCTGGAGTGTAGGCAGGGTTAGCACAGATACGCAGTATTTT. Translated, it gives CAWSVGRVSTDTQYF.

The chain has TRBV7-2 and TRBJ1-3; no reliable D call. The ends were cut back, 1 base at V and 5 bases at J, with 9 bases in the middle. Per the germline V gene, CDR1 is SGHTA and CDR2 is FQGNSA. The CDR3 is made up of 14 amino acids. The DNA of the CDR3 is TGTGCCAGCAGCTTAGGATCAGGCCGAAACACCATATATTTT. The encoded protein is CASSLGSGRNTIYF. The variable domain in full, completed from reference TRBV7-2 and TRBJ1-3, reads GAGVSQSPSNKVTEKGKDVELRCDPISGHTALYWYRQSLGQGLEFLIYFQGNSAPDKSGLPSDRFSAERTGGSVSTLTIQRTQQEDSAVYLCASSLGSGRNTIYFGEGSWLTVV.

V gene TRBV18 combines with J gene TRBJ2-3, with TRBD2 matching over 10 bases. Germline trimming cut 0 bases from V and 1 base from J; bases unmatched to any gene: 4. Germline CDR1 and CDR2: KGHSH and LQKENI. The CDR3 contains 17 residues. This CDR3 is CASSPPASGGRTDTQYF. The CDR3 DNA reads TGTGCCAGCTCACCACCGGCTAGCGGGGGACGCACAGATACGCAGTATTTT.

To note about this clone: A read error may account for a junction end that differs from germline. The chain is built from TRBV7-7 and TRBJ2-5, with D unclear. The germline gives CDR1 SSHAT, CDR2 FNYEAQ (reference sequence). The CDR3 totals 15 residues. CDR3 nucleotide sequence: TGTGCTAGCAGCTTAAGCCCGACCGACCAGGCGACCCAGTACTTC. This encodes CASSLSPTDQATQYF.

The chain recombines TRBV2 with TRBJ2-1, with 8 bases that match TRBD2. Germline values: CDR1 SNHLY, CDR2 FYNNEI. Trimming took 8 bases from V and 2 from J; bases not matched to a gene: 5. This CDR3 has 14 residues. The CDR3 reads CASRAGDPYNEQFF. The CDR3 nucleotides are TGTGCCAGCCGAGCGGGGGACCCCTACAATGAGCAGTTCTTC.

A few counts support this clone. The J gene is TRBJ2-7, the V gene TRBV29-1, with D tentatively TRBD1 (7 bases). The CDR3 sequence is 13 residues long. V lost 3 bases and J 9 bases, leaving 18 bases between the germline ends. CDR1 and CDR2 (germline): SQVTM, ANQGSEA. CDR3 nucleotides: TGCAGCGTTGAGTTGACTACAGGGGACTGGCAGTACTTC. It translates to CSVELTTGDWQYF.

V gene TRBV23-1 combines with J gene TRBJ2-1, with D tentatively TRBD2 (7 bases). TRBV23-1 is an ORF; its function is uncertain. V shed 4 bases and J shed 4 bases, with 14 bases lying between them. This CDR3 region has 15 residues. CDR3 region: CASSPPGGEYNEQFF. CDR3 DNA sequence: TGCGCCAGCAGTCCTCCGGGGGGCGAATACAATGAGCAGTTCTTC.